These 2 T cell receptor beta chains originate from one sample sequenced in a study of blood T cell repertoires in COVID-19. Measured with immunoSEQ multiplex PCR; TCRdb has only the in-frame clones, and not every one. Here the sample spans about 190,000 clones, approximately 79% being singletons. Sequencing was carried out using peripheral blood. These receptors were taken from a woman between 65 and 79 years old with acute or convalescent COVID-19.

The chain carries TRBV5-4 and TRBJ2-2; 8 bases fit TRBD2. The germline V gene has CDR1 SGHNT and CDR2 YYREEE (reference sequence). CDR3 length: 17 residues. The J segment lost 0 bases and the V segment lost 3 bases, leaving 7 bases of the junction unmatched. The CDR3 DNA follows: TGTGCCAGCAGCTCGGGTAGCGGGATCGCGAACACCGGGGAGCTGTTTTTT. As protein: CASSSGSGIANTGELFF.

The chain has TRBV4-1 and TRBJ2-6; a possible D gene is TRBD1 (6 bases). With 0 bases removed from V and 0 bases from J, the gap between germline ends came to 15 bases. This CDR3 is built from 19 residues. Germline CDR1 and CDR2: MGHRA and YSYEKL. The CDR3 loop is CASSQDQGQLPSGANVLTF. For the CDR3, the DNA is TGCGCCAGCAGCCAAGACCAGGGACAACTCCCCTCTGGGGCCAACGTCCTGACTTTC.